A selection of T cell receptor beta chains follows, all from one sample in a study of T cell responses to AZD1222 COVID-19 vaccine. Only in-frame clones appear in the TCRdb table, and some are missing; sequencing was by immunoSEQ multiplex PCR. The sample records approximately 150,000 clones, about 90% being singletons. Sequencing was performed on peripheral blood, taken 28 days after the second AZD1222 dose. The receptors stem from an adult who received the AZD1222 COVID-19 vaccine. CDR3s include the opening cysteine and the closing phenylalanine or tryptophan. The D gene is left open where the match is weak.

D: TRBD1; V: TRBV19; J: TRBJ2-5; CDR3: CASRSGTGVGLGETQYF
D: NA; V: TRBV28; J: TRBJ1-2; CDR3: CASSSGGAGSLYGYTF
D: NA; V: TRBV6-5; J: TRBJ2-2; CDR3: CASSPGQANTGELFF
D: NA; V: TRBV10-3; J: TRBJ1-1; CDR3: CAISESREGNTEAFF
D: NA; V: TRBV6-2/TRBV6-3; J: TRBJ2-7; CDR3: CASSVGYEQYF
D: NA; V: TRBV6-5; J: TRBJ1-3; CDR3: CASSYNTLPGNTIYF
D: NA; V: TRBV30; J: TRBJ1-2; CDR3: CAWSLRGNPLGYTF
D: TRBD1; V: TRBV19; J: TRBJ1-2; CDR3: CASSIGTGGITNYGYTF
D: NA; V: TRBV9; J: TRBJ1-2; CDR3: CASSVAHTGGDYGYTF
D: TRBD1; V: TRBV5-1; J: TRBJ1-1; CDR3: CASSLVGTGNTEAFF
D: NA; V: TRBV10-3; J: TRBJ1-5; CDR3: CASGFEGRGQPQHF
D: NA; V: TRBV7-9; J: TRBJ2-5; CDR3: CASSSSLGGLGETQYF
D: TRBD2; V: TRBV28; J: TRBJ2-2; CDR3: CASSFLGTRSTGELFF
D: TRBD2; V: TRBV7-3; J: TRBJ2-2; CDR3: CASSPSGLNTGELFF
D: NA; V: TRBV5-4; J: TRBJ2-6; CDR3: CASSSYSGANVLTF
D: TRBD2; V: TRBV7-2; J: TRBJ2-2; CDR3: CASSLASGRTGELFF
D: NA; V: TRBV28; J: TRBJ1-2; CDR3: CASSLGQTNYGYTF
D: NA; V: TRBV6-2/TRBV6-3; J: TRBJ2-5; CDR3: CASSLSGPQETQYF
D: TRBD2; V: TRBV18; J: TRBJ2-1; CDR3: CASSPPGLAGAEQFF
D: TRBD2; V: TRBV9; J: TRBJ2-2; CDR3: CASSVLGLGTGELFF
D: NA; V: TRBV28; J: TRBJ1-1; CDR3: CASSARGGEAFF
D: NA; V: TRBV4-1; J: TRBJ2-1; CDR3: CASSLTLSGYNEQFF